The T cell receptor beta chain under discussion was sequenced for a study of technical replicates of blood from several donors. This table comes from immunoSEQ multiplex PCR, and its TCRdb copy is limited to in-frame clones, with some not included. The repertoire has approximately 65,000 clones, more than 75% of them found once; the top ten carry 4.5% to 5.5%. Germline CDR1 reads ENHRY; CDR2 reads SYGVKD. The CDR3 length is 13 residues. V was clipped by 8 bases and J by 3 bases, with 14 bases between them. This receptor was identified in a human donor in good health. Some clones in this sample may be carry-over from other donors' samples. Sequenced sample: PBMCs. This chain connects TRBV10-3 to TRBJ2-7; D may be TRBD2 (6 bases). The CDR3 DNA reads TGTGCCATCGGGACGGACTATAACTACGAGCAGTACTTC. Protein: CAIGTDYNYEQYF.